The 17 T cell receptor beta chains below come from one sample, sequenced in a study of vaccination effects on CD4 cells after COVID-19. Having been cultured for less than 12 days, the cells underwent CD4+ T cell isolation. TCRdb's copy holds only in-frame clones and misses some; the assay was immunoSEQ multiplex PCR. The table has tens of thousands of clones, just over 70% seen once; the top ten hold 20% to 25%. Antigen specificity for these receptors is unknown. The sample was CD4+ T cells from PBMCs cultured without peptide, taken before COVID-19 vaccination. These receptors were collected from a human donor who had a prior SARS-CoV-2 infection.

This clone appeared a few times. This chain uses TRBV19 with TRBJ2-1; the D gene is possibly TRBD2 (5 bases). The V and J ends lost 6 bases and 8 bases respectively, with 20 bases between them. This CDR3 comprises 15 residues. Germline V gene sequence: CDR1 LNHDA, CDR2 SQIVND (reference sequence). The DNA of the CDR3 is TGTGCCAGTAGCCGTGGAGAAACTAGGGTCGATGAGCAGTTCTTC. This encodes CASSRGETRVDEQFF.

The chain joins TRBV27 to TRBJ2-7; a weak D match, TRBD1 (5 bases). CDR1 and CDR2 (germline): MNHEY, SMNVEV (reference sequence). Trimming shortened V by 3 bases and J by 7 bases, and 13 bases separated the two germline ends. This CDR3 spans 13 amino acids. The CDR3 sequence: CASSFGPYREQYF. The CDR3 DNA reads TGTGCCAGCAGTTTTGGCCCCTACAGGGAGCAGTACTTC.

This clone has more than one count but fewer than ten. The V and J genes are TRBV6-6 and TRBJ2-3, with D tentatively TRBD2 (6 bases). Trimming shortened V by 2 bases and J by 2 bases, and 14 bases separated the two germline ends. CDR3 length equals 16 residues. CDR1 and CDR2 (germline): MNHNY, SVGAGI (reference sequence). The CDR3 loop reads CASSYGGRDTTDTQYF. The DNA for the CDR3 is TGTGCCAGCAGTTACGGTGGGCGGGATACCACAGATACGCAGTATTTT.

CDR3 region: CASSWGDKEQYF. The CDR3 DNA is TGTGCCAGCAGCTGGGGGGATAAGGAGCAGTACTTC. The genes are TRBV5-6 and TRBJ2-7, with a tentative D call TRBD2 (6 bases). V was shortened by 3 bases and J by 7 bases, with 11 bases between the two germline ends. The germline V gene has CDR1 SGHDT and CDR2 YYEEEE. The CDR3 totals 12 residues.

About this clone: A junction end diverges from the germline sequence, so it may reflect a read error. The gene calls are TRBV2 and TRBJ2-3, with 11 bases fitting TRBD2. CDR3 length equals 17 residues. Germline V CDR1 and CDR2: SNHLY, FYNNEI. The CDR3 DNA sequence: TGTGCCAGCAATGAAAGGCTTAGCGGGAGGGCCGTCGATACGCAGTATTTT. Translating it yields CASNERLSGRAVDTQYF.

The chain is built from TRBV2 and TRBJ2-1; the match to TRBD2 covers 7 bases. In germline, CDR1 is SNHLY, CDR2 FYNNEI. This CDR3 contains 16 residues. The J segment lost 0 bases and the V segment lost 6 bases, leaving 8 bases of the junction unmatched. The CDR3 is CASSDLAAYSYNEQFF. The DNA for the CDR3 is TGTGCCAGCAGCGACCTAGCGGCCTACTCCTACAATGAGCAGTTCTTC.

V and J are TRBV3-1 (or the pseudogene TRBV3-2) and TRBJ2-5; D not certain. The germline CDR1 and CDR2 sequences are LGHDT and YNNKEL (reference sequence). The V end was cut by 3 bases, the J end by 3 bases, with 5 bases between. The CDR3 extends over 12 amino acids. The CDR3 coding sequence is TGTGCCAGCAGCCATCTGGAAGAGACCCAGTACTTC. Translating it yields CASSHLEETQYF.

This chain joins TRBV5-1 and TRBJ1-1; D is perhaps TRBD1 (6 bases). The V gene lost 3 bases and the J gene lost 7 bases, with 16 bases spanning the gap. The germline gives CDR1 SGHRS, CDR2 YFSETQ. The CDR3 sequence is 14 residues long. CDR3 sequence (DNA): TGCGCCAGCAGCTCCATACCTTGGGGGCGTGAAGCTTTCTTT. Translation: CASSSIPWGREAFF. Drawing the rest from reference TRBV5-1 and TRBJ1-1, the complete variable domain is KAGVTQTPRYLIKTRGQQVTLSCSPISGHRSVSWYQQTPGQGLQFLFEYFSETQRNKGNFPGRFSGRQFSNSRSEMNVSTLELGDSALYLCASSSIPWGREAFFGQGTRLTVV.

The rearrangement links TRBV30 to TRBJ2-1; perhaps TRBD1 as D (5 bases). Between the trimmed V and J ends, which lost 3 bases and 0 bases, there was a span of 9 bases. The CDR3 length is 14 residues. In germline, CDR1 is GTSNPN, CDR2 SVGIG (reference sequence). The CDR3 reads CAWSKTDSYNEQFF. The CDR3, as DNA: TGTGCCTGGAGCAAGACAGACTCCTACAATGAGCAGTTCTTC.

V and J are TRBV5-1 and TRBJ1-1; tentative D call: TRBD1 (6 bases). CDR1 and CDR2 from the germline V gene are SGHRS and YFSETQ. The V end was cut by 4 bases, the J end by 1 base, with 14 bases between. The CDR3 loop spans 15 amino acids. CDR3 loop: CASSPGRGGNTEAFF. The DNA for the CDR3 is TGCGCCAGCAGCCCGGGGAGGGGGGGGAACACTGAAGCTTTCTTT.

The chain combines TRBV5-1 with TRBJ1-1; maybe TRBD1 (5 bases). The germline CDR1 and CDR2 sequences are SGHRS and YFSETQ. Trimming took 0 bases from V and 2 from J, leaving 8 bases between them. The CDR3 contains 14 residues. The CDR3 sequence is CASSLAGTNTEAFF. The CDR3 DNA reads as TGCGCCAGCAGCTTGGCCGGGACTAACACTGAAGCTTTCTTT.

The chain joins TRBV11-3 to TRBJ2-3; no definite D call. The CDR3 extends over 12 amino acids. Trimming removed 5 bases at V and 5 bases at J, with 8 bases between. Germline V lookup: CDR1 SGHNT, CDR2 YENEEA. The CDR3: CASSQWGDTQYF. The CDR3 coding sequence is TGTGCCAGCAGCCAATGGGGAGATACGCAGTATTTT. Filled out from reference TRBV11-3 and TRBJ2-3, the complete variable domain reads EAGVVQSPRYKIIEKKQPVAFWCNPISGHNTLYWYLQNLGQGPELLIRYENEEAVDDSQLPKDRFSAERLKGVDSTLKIQPAELGDSAVYLCASSQWGDTQYFGPGTRLTVL.

The genes are TRBV11-2 and TRBJ2-7; 7 positions agree with TRBD1. The junction had 3 bases not matched to a gene; V was cut back by 1 base and J by 0 bases. Germline V gene data show CDR1 as SGHAT and CDR2 as FQNNGV. There are 15 residues in the CDR3. In DNA, the CDR3 is TGTGCCAGCAGCTTAGGTCCAGGGGGCTCCTACGAGCAGTACTTC. This encodes CASSLGPGGSYEQYF.

The chain employs TRBV5-1 and TRBJ2-1, with D possibly being TRBD2 (5 bases). Germline V CDR1 and CDR2: SGHRS, YFSETQ. V was shortened by 3 bases and J by 8 bases, with 12 bases between the two germline ends. CDR3 length: 13 residues. The CDR3 DNA follows: TGCGCCAGCAGCTCCGGCGGGTCGGATGAGCAGTTCTTC. Protein sequence: CASSSGGSDEQFF. Complete variable domain (other parts from reference TRBV5-1 and TRBJ2-1): KAGVTQTPRYLIKTRGQQVTLSCSPISGHRSVSWYQQTPGQGLQFLFEYFSETQRNKGNFPGRFSGRQFSNSRSEMNVSTLELGDSALYLCASSSGGSDEQFFGPGTRLTVL.

J is TRBJ1-4 and V is TRBV9; 8 positions match TRBD1. Germline V gene data show CDR1 as SGDLS and CDR2 as YYNGEE. CDR3 size: 14 residues. J lost 3 bases, V lost 2 bases, and 0 bases had no gene match. The CDR3 here is CASSVGQANEKLFF. The CDR3 region has the DNA TGTGCCAGCAGCGTGGGACAGGCTAATGAAAAACTGTTTTTT.

The chain is built from TRBV19 and TRBJ1-6; 10 bases are a match to TRBD1. Germline V gene lookup returns CDR1 LNHDA and CDR2 SQIVND (reference sequence). This CDR3 has 15 residues. V shed 5 bases, J shed 8 bases, and the junction held 6 bases outside the gene matches. The DNA for the CDR3 is TGTGCCAGTAGTCATCCGGGACAGGGGTATTCACCCCTCCACTTT. This codes for CASSHPGQGYSPLHF.

The V gene is TRBV5-1, the J gene TRBJ2-7; possibly TRBD2 for D (6 bases). The ends were cut back, 3 bases at V and 4 bases at J, with 14 bases in the middle. The CDR3 extends over 14 amino acids. The germline V gene encodes CDR1 SGHRS and CDR2 YFSETQ. The CDR3 sequence: CASSSLPGRYEQYF. The CDR3 DNA reads TGCGCCAGCAGCTCCCTTCCCGGGAGATACGAGCAGTACTTC.